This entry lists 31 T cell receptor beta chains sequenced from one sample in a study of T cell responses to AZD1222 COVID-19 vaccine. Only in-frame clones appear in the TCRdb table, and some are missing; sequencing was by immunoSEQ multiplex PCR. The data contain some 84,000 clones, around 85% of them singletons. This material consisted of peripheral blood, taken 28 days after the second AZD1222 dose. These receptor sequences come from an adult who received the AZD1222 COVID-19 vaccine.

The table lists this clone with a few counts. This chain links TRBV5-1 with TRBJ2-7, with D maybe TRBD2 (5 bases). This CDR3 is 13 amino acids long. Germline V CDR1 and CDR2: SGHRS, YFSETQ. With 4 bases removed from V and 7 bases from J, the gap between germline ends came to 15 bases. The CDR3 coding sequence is TGCGCCAGCAGCCGCATTCCCGGGGATGAGCAGTACGTC. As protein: CASSRIPGDEQYV.

DNA of the CDR3: TGCAGCGTTGTGGGGACAGGGAACTATGGCTACACCTTC. Translating gives CSVVGTGNYGYTF. V usage is TRBV29-1 and J usage is TRBJ1-2, with 9 nucleotides matching TRBD1. With 4 bases clipped from V and 2 bases from J, the junction kept 2 bases outside the gene matches. The CDR3 contains 13 residues. Per the germline V gene, CDR1 is SQVTM and CDR2 is ANQGSEA.

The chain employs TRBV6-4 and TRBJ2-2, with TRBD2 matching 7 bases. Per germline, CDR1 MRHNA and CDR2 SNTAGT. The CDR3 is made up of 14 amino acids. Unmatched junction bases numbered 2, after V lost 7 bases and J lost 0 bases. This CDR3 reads CASKAGANTGELFF. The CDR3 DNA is TGTGCCAGCAAGGCGGGGGCGAACACCGGGGAGCTGTTTTTT.

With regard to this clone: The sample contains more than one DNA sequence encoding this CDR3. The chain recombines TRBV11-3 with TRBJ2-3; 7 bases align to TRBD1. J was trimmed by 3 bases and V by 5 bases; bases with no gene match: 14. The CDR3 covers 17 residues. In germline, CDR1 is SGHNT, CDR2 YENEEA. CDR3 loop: CASSDTPDRRFTDTQYF. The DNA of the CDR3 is TGTGCCAGCAGCGATACGCCGGACAGGAGGTTTACAGATACGCAGTATTTT.

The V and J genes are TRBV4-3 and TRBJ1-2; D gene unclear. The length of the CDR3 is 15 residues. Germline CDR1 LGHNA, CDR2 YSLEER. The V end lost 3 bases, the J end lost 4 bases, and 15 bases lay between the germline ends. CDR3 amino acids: CASSQEPGKSYGYTF. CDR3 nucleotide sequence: TGCGCCAGCAGCCAGGAGCCCGGGAAGAGCTATGGCTACACCTTC.

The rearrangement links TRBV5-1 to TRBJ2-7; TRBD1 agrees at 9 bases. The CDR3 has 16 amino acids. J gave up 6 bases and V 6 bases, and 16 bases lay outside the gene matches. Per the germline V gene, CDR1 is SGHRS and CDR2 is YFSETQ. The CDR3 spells CASKTKPGQGSIEQYV. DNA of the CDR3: TGCGCCAGCAAAACAAAACCGGGACAGGGATCCATCGAGCAGTACGTC.

The CDR3 region is CASSAVVAGVFPRFF. The CDR3 DNA is TGTGCCAGCAGCGCCGTGGTAGCGGGAGTATTTCCCCGGTTCTTC. V is TRBV7-2 and J is TRBJ2-1; 9 bases line up with TRBD2. The CDR3 covers 15 residues. Germline CDR1 is SGHTA and CDR2 is FQGNSA. V lost 5 bases, J lost 15 bases, and 17 bases stayed unmatched.

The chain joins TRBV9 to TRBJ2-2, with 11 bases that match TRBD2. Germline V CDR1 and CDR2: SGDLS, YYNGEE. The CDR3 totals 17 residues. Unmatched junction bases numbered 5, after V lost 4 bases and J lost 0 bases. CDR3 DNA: TGTGCCAGCAGCAGAAGACTAGCGGGGACGAACACCGGGGAGCTGTTTTTT. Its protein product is CASSRRLAGTNTGELFF.

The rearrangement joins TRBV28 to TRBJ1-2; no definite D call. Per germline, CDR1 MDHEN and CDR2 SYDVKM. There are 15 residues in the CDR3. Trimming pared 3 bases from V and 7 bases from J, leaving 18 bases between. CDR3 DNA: TGTGCCAGCAGTTTCTCCCGGGAAGTTAGTTTTGGCTACACCTTC. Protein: CASSFSREVSFGYTF.

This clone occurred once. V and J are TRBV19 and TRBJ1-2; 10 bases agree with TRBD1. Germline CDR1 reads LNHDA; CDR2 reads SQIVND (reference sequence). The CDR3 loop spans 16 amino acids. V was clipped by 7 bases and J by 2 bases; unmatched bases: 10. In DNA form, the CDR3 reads TGTGCCAGTACCTTTACGGGACAGGGGAAGAACTATGGCTACACCTTC. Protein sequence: CASTFTGQGKNYGYTF.

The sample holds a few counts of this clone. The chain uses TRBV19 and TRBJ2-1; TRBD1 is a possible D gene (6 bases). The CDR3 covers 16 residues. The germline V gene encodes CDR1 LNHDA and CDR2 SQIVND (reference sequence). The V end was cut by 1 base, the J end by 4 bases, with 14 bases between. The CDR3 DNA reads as TGTGCCAGTAGTATAGCCTCAGGGGTCGTTTACAATGAGCAGTTCTTC. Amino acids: CASSIASGVVYNEQFF.

CDR3 coding DNA: TGTGCCAGCAGCCAAGGAAGTAGAGGGTATAATTCACCCCTCCACTTT. This codes for CASSQGSRGYNSPLHF. The chain couples TRBV14 to TRBJ1-6; no firm D call. The V end lost 1 base, the J end lost 4 bases, and 11 bases lay between the germline ends. This CDR3 comprises 16 residues. Germline CDR1 reads SGHDN; CDR2 reads FVKESK.

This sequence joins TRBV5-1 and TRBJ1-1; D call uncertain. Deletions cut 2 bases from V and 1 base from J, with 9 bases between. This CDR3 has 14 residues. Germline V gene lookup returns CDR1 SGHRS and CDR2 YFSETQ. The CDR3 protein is CASSLGQTNTEAFF. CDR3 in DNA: TGCGCCAGCAGCTTAGGGCAGACGAACACTGAAGCTTTCTTT.

CDR3 nucleotides: TGTGCCAGCAGCTTAACAGATCGGCCGTCCTACGAGCAGTACGTC. The encoded protein is CASSLTDRPSYEQYV. The rearrangement joins TRBV7-8 to TRBJ2-7; D gene ambiguous. The CDR3 extends over 15 amino acids. V was trimmed by 2 bases and J by 1 base, leaving 12 bases between them. Germline assignment: CDR1 SGHVS and CDR2 FQNEAQ.

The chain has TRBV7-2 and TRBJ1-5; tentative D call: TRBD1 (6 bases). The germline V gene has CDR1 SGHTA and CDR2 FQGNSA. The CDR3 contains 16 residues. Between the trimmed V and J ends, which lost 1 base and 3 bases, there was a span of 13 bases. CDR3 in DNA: TGTGCCAGCAGCTTAGACCCCGGACAGAACAATCAGCCCCAGCATTTT. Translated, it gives CASSLDPGQNNQPQHF.

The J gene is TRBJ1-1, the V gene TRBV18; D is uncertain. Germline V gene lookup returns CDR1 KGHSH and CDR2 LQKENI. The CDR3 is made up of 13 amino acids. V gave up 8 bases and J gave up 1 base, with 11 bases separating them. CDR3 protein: CASGPDRNTEAFF. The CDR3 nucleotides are TGTGCCAGCGGGCCGGATCGGAACACTGAAGCTTTCTTT.

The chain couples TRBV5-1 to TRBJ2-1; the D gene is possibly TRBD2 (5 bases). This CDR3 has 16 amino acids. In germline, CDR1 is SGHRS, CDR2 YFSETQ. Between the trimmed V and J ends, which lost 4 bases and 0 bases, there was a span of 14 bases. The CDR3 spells CASSRGLASSYNEQFF. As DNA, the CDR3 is TGCGCCAGCAGCCGTGGACTCGCAAGCTCCTACAATGAGCAGTTCTTC.

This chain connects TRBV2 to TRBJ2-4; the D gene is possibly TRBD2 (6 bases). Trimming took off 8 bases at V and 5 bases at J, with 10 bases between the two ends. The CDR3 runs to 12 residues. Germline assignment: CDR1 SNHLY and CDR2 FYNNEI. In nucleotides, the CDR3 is TGTGCCAGCCGGAGGGGCCAAAACATTCAGTACTTC. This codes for CASRRGQNIQYF.

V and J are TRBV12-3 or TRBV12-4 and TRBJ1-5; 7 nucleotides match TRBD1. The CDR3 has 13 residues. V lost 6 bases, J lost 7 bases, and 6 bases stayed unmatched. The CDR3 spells CASREGQIQPQHF. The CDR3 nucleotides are TGTGCCAGCAGGGAGGGACAGATCCAGCCCCAGCATTTT.

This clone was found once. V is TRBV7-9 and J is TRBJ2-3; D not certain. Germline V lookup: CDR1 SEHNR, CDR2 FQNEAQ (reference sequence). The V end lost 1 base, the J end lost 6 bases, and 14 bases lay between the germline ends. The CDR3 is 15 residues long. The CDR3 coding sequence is TGTGCCAGCAGCTTAGGGTATTCGAACGGGGATACGCAGTATTTT. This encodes CASSLGYSNGDTQYF.

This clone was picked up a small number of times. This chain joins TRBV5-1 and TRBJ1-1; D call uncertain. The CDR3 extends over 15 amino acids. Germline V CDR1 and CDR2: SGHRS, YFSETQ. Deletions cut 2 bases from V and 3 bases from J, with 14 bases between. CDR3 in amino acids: CASSLSPGADTEAFF. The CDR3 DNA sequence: TGCGCCAGCAGCTTATCCCCGGGAGCAGACACTGAAGCTTTCTTT.

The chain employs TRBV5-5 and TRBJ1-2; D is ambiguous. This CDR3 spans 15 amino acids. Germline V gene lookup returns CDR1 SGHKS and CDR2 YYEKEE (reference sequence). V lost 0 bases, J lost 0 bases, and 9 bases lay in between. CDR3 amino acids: CASSLGGPANYGYTF. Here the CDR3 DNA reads TGTGCCAGCAGCTTGGGAGGACCGGCTAACTATGGCTACACCTTC.

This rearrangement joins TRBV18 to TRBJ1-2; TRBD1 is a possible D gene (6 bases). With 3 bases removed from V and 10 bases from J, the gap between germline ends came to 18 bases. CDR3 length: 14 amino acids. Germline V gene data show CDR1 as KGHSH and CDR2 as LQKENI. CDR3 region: CASSPGKQGVDYTF. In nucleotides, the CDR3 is TGTGCCAGCTCACCGGGAAAACAGGGCGTTGACTACACCTTC.

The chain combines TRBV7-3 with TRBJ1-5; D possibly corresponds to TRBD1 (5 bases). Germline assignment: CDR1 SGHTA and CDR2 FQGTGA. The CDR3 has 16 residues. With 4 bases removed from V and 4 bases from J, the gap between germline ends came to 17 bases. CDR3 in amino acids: CASSSHPVGGNQPQHF. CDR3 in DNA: TGTGCCAGCAGCTCCCACCCCGTGGGGGGTAATCAGCCCCAGCATTTT.

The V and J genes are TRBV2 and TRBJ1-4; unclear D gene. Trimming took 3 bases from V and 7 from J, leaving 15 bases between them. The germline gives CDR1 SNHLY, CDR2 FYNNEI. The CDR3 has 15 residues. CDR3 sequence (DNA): TGTGCCAGCAGTGAGGTCGGCACAGAAACTGAAAAACTGTTTTTT. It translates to CASSEVGTETEKLFF.

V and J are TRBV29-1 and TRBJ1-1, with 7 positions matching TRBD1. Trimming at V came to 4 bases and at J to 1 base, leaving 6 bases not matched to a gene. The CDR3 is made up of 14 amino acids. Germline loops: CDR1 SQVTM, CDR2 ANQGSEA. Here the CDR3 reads CSVGRQGGNTEAFF. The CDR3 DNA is TGCAGCGTTGGGCGACAGGGAGGGAACACTGAAGCTTTCTTT.

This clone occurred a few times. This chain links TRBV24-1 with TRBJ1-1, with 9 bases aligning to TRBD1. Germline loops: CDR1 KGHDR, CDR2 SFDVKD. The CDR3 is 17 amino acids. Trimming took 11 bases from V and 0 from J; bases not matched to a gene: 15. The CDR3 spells CASTSTWDRVLNTEAFF. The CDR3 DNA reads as TGTGCCAGCACTAGCACCTGGGACAGGGTTTTGAACACTGAAGCTTTCTTT.

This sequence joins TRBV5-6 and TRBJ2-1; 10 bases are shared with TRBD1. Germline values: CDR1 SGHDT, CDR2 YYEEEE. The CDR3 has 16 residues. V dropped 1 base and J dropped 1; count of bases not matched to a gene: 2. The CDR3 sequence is CASSLPDRGSYNEQFF. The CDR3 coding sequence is TGTGCCAGCAGCTTGCCGGACAGGGGGTCCTACAATGAGCAGTTCTTC.

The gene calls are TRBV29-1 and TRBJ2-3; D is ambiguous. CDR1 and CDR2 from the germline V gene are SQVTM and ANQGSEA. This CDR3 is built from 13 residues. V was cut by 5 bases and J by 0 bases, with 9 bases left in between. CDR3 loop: CSVLSGSTDTQYF. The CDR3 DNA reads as TGCAGCGTTCTATCTGGGAGCACAGATACGCAGTATTTT.

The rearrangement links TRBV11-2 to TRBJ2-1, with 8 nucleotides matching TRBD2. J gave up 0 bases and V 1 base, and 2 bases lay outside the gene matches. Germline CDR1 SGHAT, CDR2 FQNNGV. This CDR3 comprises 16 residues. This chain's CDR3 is CASSLGAGVSYNEQFF. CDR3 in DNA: TGTGCCAGCAGCTTAGGAGCGGGGGTCTCCTACAATGAGCAGTTCTTC.

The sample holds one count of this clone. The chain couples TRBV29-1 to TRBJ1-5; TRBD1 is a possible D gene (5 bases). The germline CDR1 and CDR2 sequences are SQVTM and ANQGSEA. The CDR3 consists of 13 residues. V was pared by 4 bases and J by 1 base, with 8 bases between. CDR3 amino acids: CSVVTGSNQPQHF. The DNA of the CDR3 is TGCAGCGTTGTAACAGGAAGCAATCAGCCCCAGCATTTT.